This note documents a single TCR beta chain sequence. The method was immunoSEQ multiplex PCR; TCRdb's version includes in-frame clones alone and lacks a portion of them. The sample lists roughly 70,000 clones, approximately 90% occurring once. The data are from a study of technical replicates of blood from several donors. V was pared by 4 bases and J by 2 bases, with 1 base of the junction left unmatched. The length of the CDR3 is 15 residues. Per the germline V gene, CDR1 is SGHTS and CDR2 is YDEGEE. The sample taken for sequencing was PBMCs. The sequence derives from a human donor in good health. Some clones in this sample may be carry-over from other donors' samples. The V and J genes are TRBV5-8 and TRBJ2-6, with TRBD1 matching over 9 bases. The CDR3 region has the DNA TGTGCCAGCAGCCGGGACAGGGCTGGGGCCAACGTCCTGACTTTC. This gives the protein CASSRDRAGANVLTF.